These 2 T cell receptor beta chains were all obtained from the same sample, sequenced in a study of shared clonotypes between healthy human individuals. Sequencing used immunoSEQ multiplex PCR; TCRdb keeps in-frame clones, though not all of them. This sample has more than 900,000 clones, with approximately 78% found just once. Sequenced sample: memory CD4+ T cells from PBMCs. This sample's subset: CD45RA-negative fraction. The origin of the receptors is a man between 18 and 35 years old in good health. Some clones in this sample may be carry-over from other donors' samples.

This clone was observed a few times. This chain links TRBV28 with TRBJ2-7; perhaps TRBD1 as D (6 bases). The germline V and J ends were trimmed by 6 bases and 7 bases, with 16 bases remaining between them. The CDR3 length is 13 residues. The germline gives CDR1 MDHEN, CDR2 SYDVKM. The CDR3 here is CASSLGGPKEQYF. The CDR3 nucleotides read TGTGCCAGCAGCCTTGGGGGCCCGAAGGAGCAGTACTTC.

This chain's CDR3 is CASTIRSGVYEQYF. CDR3 bases: TGTGCCAGCACCATTCGATCGGGTGTCTACGAGCAGTACTTC. This chain joins TRBV27 and TRBJ2-7; D is ambiguous. CDR3 size: 14 residues. CDR1 and CDR2 (germline): MNHEY, SMNVEV (reference sequence). The V and J ends lost 7 bases and 3 bases respectively, with 16 bases between them.